This T cell receptor (beta chain) appears in the sequencing data of a study of blood T cell repertoires in COVID-19. About the research overall: Researchers got acute and convalescent COVID-19 samples from the United States, Italy and Spain.

The CDR3 is 17 residues long. CDR1 is SGHDT and CDR2 is YYEEEE in the germline V gene. V was cut by 4 bases and J by 4 bases, with 23 bases left in between. Participants' reported clinical history set cohort assignment. Cohort 3 recovered donors had two negative PCRs, clearance, or symptom resolution. Sequencing was performed with immunoSEQ multiplex PCR; in TCRdb, only in-frame clones are kept and a portion is missing. Here the sample spans under 200,000 clones, roughly 87% being singletons. This chain uses TRBV5-6 with TRBJ1-1; D perhaps matches TRBD1 (5 bases). The sequenced material came from PBMCs or T cells enriched from blood (not recorded which). This receptor was taken from a woman in her 50s who had recovered from COVID-19. CDR3 residues: CASSISTGVRGGTEAFF. CDR3 DNA sequence: TGTGCCAGCAGCATCTCAACGGGGGTTCGAGGAGGCACTGAAGCTTTCTTT. The full variable domain, rest sourced from reference TRBV5-6 and TRBJ1-1, is DAGVTQSPTHLIKTRGQQVTLRCSPKSGHDTVSWYQQALGQGPQFIFQYYEEEERQRGNFPDRFSGHQFPNYSSELNVNALLLGDSALYLCASSISTGVRGGTEAFFGQGTRLTVV.